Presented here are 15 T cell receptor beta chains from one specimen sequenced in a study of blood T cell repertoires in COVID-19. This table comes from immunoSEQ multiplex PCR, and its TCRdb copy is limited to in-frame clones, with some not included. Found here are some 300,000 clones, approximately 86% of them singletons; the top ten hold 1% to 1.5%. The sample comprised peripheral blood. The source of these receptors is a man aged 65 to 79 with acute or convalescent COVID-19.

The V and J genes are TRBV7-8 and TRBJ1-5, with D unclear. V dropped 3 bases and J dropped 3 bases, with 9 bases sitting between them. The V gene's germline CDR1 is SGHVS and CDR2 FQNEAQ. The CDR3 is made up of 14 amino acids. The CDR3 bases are TGTGCCAGCAGCTTTAGAGGTAACAATCAGCCCCAGCATTTT. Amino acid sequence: CASSFRGNNQPQHF.

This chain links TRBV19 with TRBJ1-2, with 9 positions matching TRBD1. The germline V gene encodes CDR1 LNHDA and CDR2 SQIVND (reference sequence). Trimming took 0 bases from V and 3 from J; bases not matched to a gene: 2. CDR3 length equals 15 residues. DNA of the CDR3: TGTGCCAGTAGTATAGAGACAGGGGGACACTATGGCTACACCTTC. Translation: CASSIETGGHYGYTF.

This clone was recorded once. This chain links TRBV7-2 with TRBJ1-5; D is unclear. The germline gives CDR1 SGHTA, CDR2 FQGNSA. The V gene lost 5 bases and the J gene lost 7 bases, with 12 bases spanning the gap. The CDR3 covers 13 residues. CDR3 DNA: TGTGCCAGCAGCACGGTTGGAGGGCAGCCCCAGCATTTT. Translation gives CASSTVGGQPQHF.

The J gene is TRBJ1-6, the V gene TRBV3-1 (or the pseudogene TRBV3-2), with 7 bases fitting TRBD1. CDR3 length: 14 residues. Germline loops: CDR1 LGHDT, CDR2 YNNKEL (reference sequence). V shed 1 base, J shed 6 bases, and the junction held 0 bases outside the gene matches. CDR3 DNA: TGTGCCAGCAGCCAAGGGGACAGTAATTCACCCCTCCACTTT. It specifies CASSQGDSNSPLHF.

CDR3 nucleotides: TGCGCCAGCAACCCCCTCGGGGTTGGGGAGACCCAGTACTTC. Protein: CASNPLGVGETQYF. The chain is built from TRBV5-1 and TRBJ2-5, with a tentative D call TRBD2 (5 bases). CDR1 is SGHRS, CDR2 YFSETQ, per germline. The CDR3 spans 14 residues. Trimming shortened V by 6 bases and J by 5 bases, and 17 bases separated the two germline ends.

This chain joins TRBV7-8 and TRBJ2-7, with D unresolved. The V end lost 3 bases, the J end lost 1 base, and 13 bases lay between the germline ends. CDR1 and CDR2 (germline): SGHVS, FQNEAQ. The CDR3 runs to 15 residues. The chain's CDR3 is CASSLGRTHSYEQYF. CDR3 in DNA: TGTGCCAGCAGCTTGGGCAGAACTCATTCCTACGAGCAGTACTTC.

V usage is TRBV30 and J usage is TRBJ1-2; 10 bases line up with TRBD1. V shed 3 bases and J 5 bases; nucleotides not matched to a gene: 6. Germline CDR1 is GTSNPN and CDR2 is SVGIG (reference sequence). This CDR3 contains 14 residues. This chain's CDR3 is CAWSGLGQGYGYTF. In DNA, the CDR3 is TGTGCCTGGAGCGGATTGGGACAGGGGTATGGCTACACCTTC.

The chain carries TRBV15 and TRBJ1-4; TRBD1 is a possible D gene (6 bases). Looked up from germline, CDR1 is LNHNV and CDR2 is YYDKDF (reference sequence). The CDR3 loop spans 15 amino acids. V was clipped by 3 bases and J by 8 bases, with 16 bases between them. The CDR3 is CATSSQGLGGEKLFF. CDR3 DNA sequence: TGTGCCACCAGCAGCCAGGGGCTGGGTGGAGAAAAACTGTTTTTT.

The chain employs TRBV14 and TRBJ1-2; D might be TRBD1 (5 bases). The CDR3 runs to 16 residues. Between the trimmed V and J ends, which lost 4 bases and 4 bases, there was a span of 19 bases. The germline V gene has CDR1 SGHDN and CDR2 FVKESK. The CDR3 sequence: CASSPSWGRPGYGYTF. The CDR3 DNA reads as TGTGCCAGCAGCCCCTCATGGGGGAGGCCGGGCTATGGCTACACCTTC.

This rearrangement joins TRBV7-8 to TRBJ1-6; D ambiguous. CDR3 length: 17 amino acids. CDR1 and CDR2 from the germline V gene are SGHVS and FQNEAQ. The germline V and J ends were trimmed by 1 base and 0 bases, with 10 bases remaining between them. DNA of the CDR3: TGTGCCAGCAGCTTAGAACCGGTTAGCTCCTATAATTCACCCCTCCACTTT. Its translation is CASSLEPVSSYNSPLHF. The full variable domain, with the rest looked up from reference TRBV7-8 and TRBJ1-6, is GAGVSQSPRYKVAKRGQDVALRCDPISGHVSLFWYQQALGQGPEFLTYFQNEAQLDKSGLPSDRFFAERPEGSVSTLKIQRTQQEDSAVYLCASSLEPVSSYNSPLHFGNGTRLTVT.

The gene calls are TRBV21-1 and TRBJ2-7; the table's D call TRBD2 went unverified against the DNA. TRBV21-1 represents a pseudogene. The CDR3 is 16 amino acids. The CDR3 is CASSKGDGGPSYEQYF. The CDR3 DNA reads TGTGCCAGCAGCAAAGGGGACGGGGGGCCTTCCTACGAGCAGTACTTC.

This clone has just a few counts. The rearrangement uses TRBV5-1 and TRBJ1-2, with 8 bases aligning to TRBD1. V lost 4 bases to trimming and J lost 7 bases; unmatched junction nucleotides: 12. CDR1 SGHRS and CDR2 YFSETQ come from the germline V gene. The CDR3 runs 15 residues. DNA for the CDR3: TGCGCCAGCAGCCCGAATCCCCAGGGGGCGCTTGGCTACACCTTC. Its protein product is CASSPNPQGALGYTF. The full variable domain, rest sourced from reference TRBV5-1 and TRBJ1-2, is KAGVTQTPRYLIKTRGQQVTLSCSPISGHRSVSWYQQTPGQGLQFLFEYFSETQRNKGNFPGRFSGRQFSNSRSEMNVSTLELGDSALYLCASSPNPQGALGYTFGSGTRLTVV.

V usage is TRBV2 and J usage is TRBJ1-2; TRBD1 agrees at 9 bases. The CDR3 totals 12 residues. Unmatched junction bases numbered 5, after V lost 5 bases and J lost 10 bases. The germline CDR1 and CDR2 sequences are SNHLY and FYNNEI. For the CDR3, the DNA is TGTGCCAGCAGTAGGGACAGGGCATCCTACACCTTC. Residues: CASSRDRASYTF.

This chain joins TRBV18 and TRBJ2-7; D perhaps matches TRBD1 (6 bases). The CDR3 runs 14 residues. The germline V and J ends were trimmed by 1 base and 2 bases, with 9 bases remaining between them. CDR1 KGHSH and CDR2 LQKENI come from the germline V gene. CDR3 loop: CASSPQTGPYEQYF. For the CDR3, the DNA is TGTGCCAGCTCACCACAGACAGGACCCTACGAGCAGTACTTC.

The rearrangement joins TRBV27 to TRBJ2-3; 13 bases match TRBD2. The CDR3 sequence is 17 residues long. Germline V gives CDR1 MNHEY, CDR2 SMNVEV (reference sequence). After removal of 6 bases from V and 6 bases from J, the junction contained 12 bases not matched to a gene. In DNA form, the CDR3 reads TGTGCCAGCAGCCGACTCCCACTAGCGGGAGGGCGGGATACGCAGTATTTT. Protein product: CASSRLPLAGGRDTQYF.